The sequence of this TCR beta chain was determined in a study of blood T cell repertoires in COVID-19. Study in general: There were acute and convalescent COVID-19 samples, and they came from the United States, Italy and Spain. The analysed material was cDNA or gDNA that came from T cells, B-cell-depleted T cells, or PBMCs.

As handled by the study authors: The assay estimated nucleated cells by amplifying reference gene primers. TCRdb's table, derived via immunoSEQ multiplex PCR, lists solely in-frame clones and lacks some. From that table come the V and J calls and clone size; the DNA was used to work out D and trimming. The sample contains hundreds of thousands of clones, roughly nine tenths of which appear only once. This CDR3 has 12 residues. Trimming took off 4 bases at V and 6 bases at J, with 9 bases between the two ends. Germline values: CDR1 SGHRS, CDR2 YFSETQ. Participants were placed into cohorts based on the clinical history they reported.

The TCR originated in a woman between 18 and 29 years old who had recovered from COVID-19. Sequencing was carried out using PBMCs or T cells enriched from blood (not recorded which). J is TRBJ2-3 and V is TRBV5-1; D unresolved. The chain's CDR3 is CASSPDMDTQYF. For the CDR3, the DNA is TGCGCCAGCAGCCCAGATATGGATACGCAGTATTTT.